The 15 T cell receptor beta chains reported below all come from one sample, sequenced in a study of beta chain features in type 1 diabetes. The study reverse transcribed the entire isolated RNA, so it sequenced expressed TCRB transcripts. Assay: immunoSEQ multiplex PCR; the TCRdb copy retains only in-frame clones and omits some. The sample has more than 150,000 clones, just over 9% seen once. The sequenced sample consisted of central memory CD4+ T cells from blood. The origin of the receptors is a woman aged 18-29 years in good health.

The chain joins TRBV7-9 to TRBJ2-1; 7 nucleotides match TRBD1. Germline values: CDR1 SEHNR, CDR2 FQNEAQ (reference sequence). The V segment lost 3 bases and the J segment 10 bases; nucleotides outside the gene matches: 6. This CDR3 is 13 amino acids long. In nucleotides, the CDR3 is TGTGCCAGCAGCTTTTTGGGACAGCTAGAGCAGTTCTTC. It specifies CASSFLGQLEQFF.

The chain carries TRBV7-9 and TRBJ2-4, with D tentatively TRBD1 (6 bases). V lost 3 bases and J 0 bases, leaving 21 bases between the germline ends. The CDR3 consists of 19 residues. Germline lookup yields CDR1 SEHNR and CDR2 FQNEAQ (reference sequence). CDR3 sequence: CASSLTVGTSTLAKNIQYF. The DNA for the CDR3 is TGTGCCAGCAGCTTGACAGTTGGGACATCAACCTTAGCCAAAAACATTCAGTACTTC.

CDR3 region: CASSPGGLGTDTQYF. In nucleotides, the CDR3 is TGTGCCAGCTCACCAGGGGGCTTGGGCACAGATACGCAGTATTTT. V usage is TRBV6-1 and J usage is TRBJ2-3; 8 bases are a match to TRBD1. V gave up 8 bases and J gave up 1 base; unmatched junction bases: 8. Germline assignment: CDR1 MNHNS and CDR2 SASEGT. The CDR3 length is 15 residues.

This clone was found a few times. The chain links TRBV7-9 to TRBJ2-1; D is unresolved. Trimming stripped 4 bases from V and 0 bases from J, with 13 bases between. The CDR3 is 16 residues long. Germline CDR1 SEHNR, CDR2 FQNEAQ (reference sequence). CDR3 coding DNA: TGTGCCAGCAGCTCCCCACTATATAGCTCCTACAATGAGCAGTTCTTC. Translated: CASSSPLYSSYNEQFF. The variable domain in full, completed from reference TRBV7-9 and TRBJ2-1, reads DTGVSQNPRHKITKRGQNVTFRCDPISEHNRLYWYRQTLGQGPEFLTYFQNEAQLEKSRLLSDRFSAERPKGSFSTLEIQRTEQGDSAMYLCASSSPLYSSYNEQFFGPGTRLTVL.

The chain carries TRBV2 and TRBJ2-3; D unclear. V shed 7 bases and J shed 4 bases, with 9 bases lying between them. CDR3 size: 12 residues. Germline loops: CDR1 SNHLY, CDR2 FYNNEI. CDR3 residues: CASTVLADTQYF. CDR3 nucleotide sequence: TGTGCCAGCACCGTACTTGCAGATACGCAGTATTTT.

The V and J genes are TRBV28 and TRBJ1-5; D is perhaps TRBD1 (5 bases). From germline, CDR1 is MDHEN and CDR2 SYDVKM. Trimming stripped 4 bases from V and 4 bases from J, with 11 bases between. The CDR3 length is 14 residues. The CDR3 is CASSSPGLNQPQHF. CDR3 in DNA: TGTGCCAGCAGTTCCCCGGGACTTAATCAGCCCCAGCATTTT.

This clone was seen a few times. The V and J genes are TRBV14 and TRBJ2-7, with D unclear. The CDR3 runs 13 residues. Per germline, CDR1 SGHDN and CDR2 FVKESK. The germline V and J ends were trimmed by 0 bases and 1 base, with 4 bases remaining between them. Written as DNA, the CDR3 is TGTGCCAGCAGCCAAGACAGGTCCTACGAGCAGTACTTC. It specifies CASSQDRSYEQYF.

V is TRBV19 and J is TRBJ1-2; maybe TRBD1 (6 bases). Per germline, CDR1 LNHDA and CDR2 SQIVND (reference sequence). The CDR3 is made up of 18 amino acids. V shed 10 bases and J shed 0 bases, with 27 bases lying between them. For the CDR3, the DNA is TGTGCCACCTTAGGGGGAGTCCAATGGGCTTCGGCTAACTATGGCTACACCTTC. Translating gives CATLGGVQWASANYGYTF. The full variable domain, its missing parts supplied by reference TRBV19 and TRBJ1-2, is DGGITQSPKYLFRKEGQNVTLSCEQNLNHDAMYWYRQDPGQGLRLIYYSQIVNDFQKGDIAEGYSVSREKKESFPLTVTSAQKNPTAFYLCATLGGVQWASANYGYTFGSGTRLTVV.

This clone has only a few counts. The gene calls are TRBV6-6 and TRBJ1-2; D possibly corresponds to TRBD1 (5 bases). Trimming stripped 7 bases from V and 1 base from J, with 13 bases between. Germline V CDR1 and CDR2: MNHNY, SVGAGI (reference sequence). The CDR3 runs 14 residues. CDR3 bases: TGTGCCAGCACCAGGGACTACCTTAACTATGGCTACACCTTC. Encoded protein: CASTRDYLNYGYTF.

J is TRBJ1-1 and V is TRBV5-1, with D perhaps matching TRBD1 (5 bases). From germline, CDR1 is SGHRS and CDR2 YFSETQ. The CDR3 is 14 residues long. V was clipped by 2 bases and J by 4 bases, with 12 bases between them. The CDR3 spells CASSFGPQGTEAFF. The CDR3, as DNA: TGCGCCAGCAGCTTCGGACCCCAGGGCACTGAAGCTTTCTTT.

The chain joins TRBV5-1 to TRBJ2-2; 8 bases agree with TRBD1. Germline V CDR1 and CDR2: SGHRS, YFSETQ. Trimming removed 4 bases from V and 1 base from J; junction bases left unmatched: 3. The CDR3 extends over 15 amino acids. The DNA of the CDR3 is TGCGCCAGCAGCCCCGGGACAGGGAACACCGGGGAGCTGTTTTTT. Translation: CASSPGTGNTGELFF. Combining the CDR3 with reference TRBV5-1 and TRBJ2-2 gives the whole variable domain KAGVTQTPRYLIKTRGQQVTLSCSPISGHRSVSWYQQTPGQGLQFLFEYFSETQRNKGNFPGRFSGRQFSNSRSEMNVSTLELGDSALYLCASSPGTGNTGELFFGEGSRLTVL.

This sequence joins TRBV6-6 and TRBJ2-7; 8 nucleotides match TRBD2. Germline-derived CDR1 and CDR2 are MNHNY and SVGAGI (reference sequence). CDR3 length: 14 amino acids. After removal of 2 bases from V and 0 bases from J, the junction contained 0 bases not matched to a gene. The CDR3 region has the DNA TGTGCCAGCAGTTACGGGACTAGCTCCTACGAGCAGTACTTC. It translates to CASSYGTSSYEQYF.

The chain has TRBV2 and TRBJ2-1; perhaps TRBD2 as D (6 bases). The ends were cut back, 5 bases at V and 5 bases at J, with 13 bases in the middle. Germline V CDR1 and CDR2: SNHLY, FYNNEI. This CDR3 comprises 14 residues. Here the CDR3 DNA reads TGTGCCAGCAGTCCTACGGCGGGGAACAATGAGCAGTTCTTC. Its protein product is CASSPTAGNNEQFF.

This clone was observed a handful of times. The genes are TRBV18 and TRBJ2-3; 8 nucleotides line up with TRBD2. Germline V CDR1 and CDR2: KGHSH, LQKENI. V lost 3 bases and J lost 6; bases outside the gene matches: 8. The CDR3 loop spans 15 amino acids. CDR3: CASSPPGTRGDTQYF. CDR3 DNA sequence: TGTGCCAGCTCACCGCCCGGGACTAGAGGCGATACGCAGTATTTT.

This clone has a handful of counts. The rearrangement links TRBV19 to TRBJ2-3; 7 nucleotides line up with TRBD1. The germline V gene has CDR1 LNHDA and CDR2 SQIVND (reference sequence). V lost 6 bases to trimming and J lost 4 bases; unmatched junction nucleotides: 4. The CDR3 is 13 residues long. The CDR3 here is CASSITGADTQYF. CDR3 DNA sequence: TGTGCCAGTAGCATAACAGGGGCAGATACGCAGTATTTT.